A single sample is the source of the 17 T cell receptor beta chains below, sequenced in a study of shared clonotypes between healthy human individuals. Profiling relied on immunoSEQ multiplex PCR, and the TCRdb table lists in-frame clones only, not all of them. The profile shows just over 2,000,000 clones, less than 95% of them singletons. Selected positively for CCR7 and CD45RO-negative, naive CD8 cells excluded terminally differentiated effector memory CD45RA+ cells. Sequencing used naive CD8+ T cells sorted from blood. The source of these receptors is a man between 18 and 35 years old in good health.

For this clone: The sample contains more than one DNA sequence encoding this CDR3. The chain combines TRBV27 with TRBJ2-7; the match to TRBD1 covers 7 bases. The germline CDR1 and CDR2 sequences are MNHEY and SMNVEV (reference sequence). This CDR3 contains 13 residues. Trimming cost V 4 bases and J 0 bases; bases outside gene matches: 0. CDR3 nucleotide sequence: TGTGCCAGCAGTTGGGACAGCTCCTACGAGCAGTACTTC. Protein: CASSWDSSYEQYF.

The chain is built from TRBV30 and TRBJ2-7; a weak D match, TRBD2 (6 bases). Germline CDR1 and CDR2: GTSNPN and SVGIG (reference sequence). CDR3 size: 15 residues. V was pared by 3 bases and J by 0 bases, with 15 bases between. CDR3 loop: CAWRLAWDGSYEQYF. DNA of the CDR3: TGTGCCTGGAGACTAGCTTGGGACGGCTCCTACGAGCAGTACTTC.

V usage is TRBV6-6 and J usage is TRBJ2-7; 10 bases fit TRBD1. The CDR3 is 16 residues long. The germline V gene encodes CDR1 MNHNY and CDR2 SVGAGI (reference sequence). V shed 2 bases, J shed 2 bases, and the junction held 6 bases outside the gene matches. The CDR3 DNA is TGTGCCAGCAGTTACCCACGGACAGGGGGTCCCTACGAGCAGTACTTC. Protein product: CASSYPRTGGPYEQYF.

CDR3 amino acids: CASSPTFTGELFF. The CDR3 bases are TGTGCCAGCAGCCCGACCTTCACCGGGGAGCTGTTTTTT. The chain carries TRBV11-3 and TRBJ2-2; no clear D gene. The length of the CDR3 is 13 residues. Germline CDR1 SGHNT, CDR2 YENEEA. Trimming removed 5 bases at V and 4 bases at J, with 8 bases between.

The J gene is TRBJ2-1, the V gene TRBV6-5; D may match TRBD1 or TRBD2 (6 bases each). Deletions cut 8 bases from V and 6 bases from J, with 11 bases between. Germline CDR1 is MNHEY and CDR2 is SVGAGI. The CDR3 has 12 residues. The CDR3 sequence: CASGTGANEQFF. As DNA, the CDR3 is TGTGCCAGCGGAACGGGGGCCAATGAGCAGTTCTTC.

The J gene is TRBJ2-5, the V gene TRBV10-3; 10 nucleotides align to TRBD2. V shed 2 bases and J 1 base; nucleotides not matched to a gene: 4. Germline CDR1 reads ENHRY; CDR2 reads SYGVKD. The CDR3 runs 16 residues. This CDR3 reads CAISEGSGGVQETQYF. CDR3 in DNA: TGTGCCATCAGTGAGGGGAGCGGGGGGGTCCAAGAGACCCAGTACTTC.

The chain has TRBV5-1 and TRBJ2-3, with 9 nucleotides matching TRBD2. Germline lookup yields CDR1 SGHRS and CDR2 YFSETQ. The CDR3 consists of 17 residues. The V and J ends lost 0 bases and 2 bases, in that order; junction bases with no gene match: 7. This CDR3 is CASSLGLAGVYTDTQYF. As DNA, the CDR3 is TGCGCCAGCAGCTTGGGATTAGCGGGAGTCTACACAGATACGCAGTATTTT.

The V call is TRBV5-4, the J call TRBJ2-7; D unresolved. CDR1 SGHNT and CDR2 YYREEE come from the germline V gene (reference sequence). The ends were cut back, 3 bases at V and 1 base at J, with 11 bases in the middle. This CDR3 contains 14 residues. CDR3 bases: TGTGCCAGCAGCTCGATGGATATTTCCTACGAGCAGTACTTC. Protein product: CASSSMDISYEQYF.

The chain carries TRBV27 and TRBJ2-1; unclear D gene. The CDR3 sequence is 12 residues long. The ends were cut back, 5 bases at V and 8 bases at J, with 10 bases in the middle. Germline values: CDR1 MNHEY, CDR2 SMNVEV (reference sequence). CDR3 coding DNA: TGTGCCAGCAGTCCTCAGAAACATGAGCAGTTCTTC. Its protein is CASSPQKHEQFF.

The chain combines TRBV6-5 with TRBJ2-1; the D gene is possibly TRBD2 (6 bases). V lost 0 bases to trimming and J lost 10 bases, with 10 bases between them. Germline V gene lookup returns CDR1 MNHEY and CDR2 SVGAGI. The CDR3 loop spans 13 amino acids. The CDR3 region is CASSYSTGGEQFF. Here the CDR3 DNA reads TGTGCCAGCAGTTACTCGACTGGGGGGGAGCAGTTCTTC.

Of note for this clone: The identical CDR3 is also encoded by other nucleotide sequences in the sample. The V gene is TRBV27, the J gene TRBJ1-5, with D possibly matching TRBD1 (6 bases). The CDR3 contains 14 residues. Germline V CDR1 and CDR2: MNHEY, SMNVEV (reference sequence). Between the trimmed V and J ends, which lost 5 bases and 3 bases, there was a span of 11 bases. The chain's CDR3 is CASSLRDNNQPQHF. DNA for the CDR3: TGTGCCAGCAGTCTCCGGGACAACAATCAGCCCCAGCATTTT.

The chain is built from TRBV6-5 and TRBJ2-6, with 7 positions matching TRBD2. The germline V gene encodes CDR1 MNHEY and CDR2 SVGAGI. The V gene end was trimmed by 8 bases and the J gene end by 4 bases; junction bases not matched to a gene: 5. The CDR3 contains 14 residues. CDR3 DNA sequence: TGTGCCAGCGGAGGGGAGGGCGGGGCCAACGTCCTGACTTTC. It codes for CASGGEGGANVLTF.

On this clone itself: This same CDR3 is encoded by further DNA sequences in the sample. This chain joins TRBV5-1 and TRBJ1-6, with a possible D match to TRBD1 (5 bases). This CDR3 is 15 amino acids long. Germline CDR1 and CDR2: SGHRS and YFSETQ. The germline V and J ends were trimmed by 0 bases and 3 bases, with 7 bases remaining between them. The CDR3 protein is CASSLETGYNSPLHF. The CDR3 bases are TGCGCCAGCAGCTTGGAAACAGGCTATAATTCACCCCTCCACTTT. The full variable domain, completed using reference TRBV5-1 and TRBJ1-6, is KAGVTQTPRYLIKTRGQQVTLSCSPISGHRSVSWYQQTPGQGLQFLFEYFSETQRNKGNFPGRFSGRQFSNSRSEMNVSTLELGDSALYLCASSLETGYNSPLHFGNGTRLTVT.

This clone was seen a single time. The J gene is TRBJ2-3, the V gene TRBV5-6, with 10 bases aligning to TRBD2. Unmatched junction bases numbered 3, after V lost 1 base and J lost 4 bases. The V gene's germline CDR1 is SGHDT and CDR2 YYEEEE. The CDR3 sequence is 15 residues long. CDR3 amino acids: CASSLSGGASDTQYF. In DNA form, the CDR3 reads TGTGCCAGCAGCTTGAGCGGGGGGGCCTCAGATACGCAGTATTTT. Based on the CDR3 plus reference TRBV5-6 and TRBJ2-3, the full variable domain is DAGVTQSPTHLIKTRGQQVTLRCSPKSGHDTVSWYQQALGQGPQFIFQYYEEEERQRGNFPDRFSGHQFPNYSSELNVNALLLGDSALYLCASSLSGGASDTQYFGPGTRLTVL.

This clone has just one count. The chain has TRBV27 and TRBJ1-2; perhaps TRBD1 as D (5 bases). Germline values: CDR1 MNHEY, CDR2 SMNVEV (reference sequence). Trimming removed 10 bases from V and 3 bases from J, with 21 bases in between. The CDR3 contains 15 residues. The chain's CDR3 is CATREWAGLDYGYTF. Written as DNA, the CDR3 is TGTGCCACCCGGGAATGGGCAGGGTTAGACTATGGCTACACCTTC.

This rearrangement joins TRBV27 to TRBJ2-7; unclear D gene. The CDR3 contains 13 residues. The ends were cut back, 6 bases at V and 2 bases at J, with 11 bases in the middle. The germline V gene has CDR1 MNHEY and CDR2 SMNVEV (reference sequence). The CDR3 sequence is CASSLTPPYEQYF. CDR3 nucleotides: TGTGCCAGCAGCTTAACGCCACCCTACGAGCAGTACTTC.

The chain joins TRBV4-3 to TRBJ2-2; perhaps TRBD2 as D (5 bases). The CDR3 spans 17 residues. Per germline, CDR1 LGHNA and CDR2 YSLEER. Trimming shortened V by 0 bases and J by 4 bases, and 15 bases separated the two germline ends. CDR3 bases: TGCGCCAGCAGCCAAGACATCGGTAGCGAAATCACCGGGGAGCTGTTTTTT. It is translated as CASSQDIGSEITGELFF.